This TCR beta chain was sequenced for a study of blood T cell repertoires in COVID-19. Germline values: CDR1 LNHDA, CDR2 SQIVND (reference sequence). The V gene lost 7 bases and the J gene lost 2 bases, with 8 bases spanning the gap. This CDR3 has 12 residues. Here immunoSEQ multiplex PCR was the method, and the copy in TCRdb shows in-frame clones only, minus some. The sample lists more than 95,000 clones, around four fifths seen once, with approximately 6.3% in the top ten. Sequencing used peripheral blood. The origin of this receptor is a man at least 80 years old with active or convalescent COVID-19. The genes are TRBV19 and TRBJ2-5; possibly TRBD1 for D (6 bases). The CDR3 DNA is TGTGCCAGTACCGACAGGCAAGAGACCCAGTACTTC. The encoded protein is CASTDRQETQYF.